This T cell receptor (beta chain) was observed in a study of graft-versus-host responses after intestinal transplantation. Clones were read by immunoSEQ multiplex PCR, and TCRdb kept only the in-frame ones, dropping some. In the table there are around 2,200 clones, around three quarters of which are singletons. The starting material, graft tissue, was processed to release intraepithelial and lamina propria lymphocytes. Looked up from germline, CDR1 is WNHNN and CDR2 is SYGVQD (reference sequence). V was cut by 3 bases and J by 3 bases, with 20 bases left in between. The CDR3 is made up of 18 amino acids.

The chain is built from TRBV10-1 and TRBJ2-2, with D possibly being TRBD2 (5 bases). This receptor was obtained from a human patient who received an intestinal transplant, so some T cells may come from the graft donor. The specimen comprised ileum tissue, sampled 18 days after transplant. The CDR3 here is CASSDHGLGGVDTGELFF. The CDR3 region has the DNA TGCGCCAGCAGTGACCATGGATTAGGAGGCGTCGACACCGGGGAGCTGTTTTTT.